The source of this T cell receptor beta chain is a study of blood T cell dynamics during melanoma immunotherapy. Study background: Metastatic melanoma patients received first-line pembrolizumab or nivolumab plus ipilimumab.

Germline CDR1 MNHNY, CDR2 SVGAGI (reference sequence). Trimming took off 2 bases at V and 0 bases at J, with 8 bases between the two ends. The CDR3 consists of 15 residues. Assay used: immunoSEQ multiplex PCR; TCRdb lists only in-frame clones, some missing. The sample shows over 5,500 clones, 60% to 85% of them seen only once. Remarks on this clone: Its antigen is as yet unknown.

Time point defined: pre-treatment baseline. Blood was drawn before treatment and at week 3 after checkpoint blockade. Disease control meant complete response, partial response or stable disease at 12 weeks. Study conclusions and caveats: Clones driving repertoire changes may be melanoma-specific or general immune activation.

Sequencing was performed on blood, taken from a patient treated with checkpoint blockade. The receptor was derived from a human donor with melanoma. The V gene is TRBV6-6, the J gene TRBJ1-5; D uncertain. CDR3 in amino acids: CASSYASYSNQPQHF. DNA of the CDR3: TGTGCCAGCAGTTACGCGTCGTATAGCAATCAGCCCCAGCATTTT.